This TCR beta chain was profiled in a study of untreated major depressive disorder. Notes on the study in general: Depressed patients' CD4+ T cells carried increased TRBV05-01 (Vbeta 5.1) usage versus control CD4+ T cells. Only three preselected Vbeta families were compared in sequencing.

Measured with immunoSEQ multiplex PCR; TCRdb has only the in-frame clones, and not every one. Of under 15,000 clones detected, just over 90% appear once; the ten largest clones hold around 1.6%. Concerning this clone: The antigen is undetermined.

Roughly 30 ml of blood was drawn into EDTA tubes. CD4+ T cells were isolated from thawed PBMCs by magnetic negative selection. The CDR3 spans 15 residues. Trimming cost V 4 bases and J 0 bases, with 12 bases left between them. Germline loops: CDR1 SEHNR, CDR2 FQNEAQ (reference sequence). J is TRBJ1-1 and V is TRBV7-9, with a weak D call TRBD1 (6 bases). The clonotype was recovered from a woman aged 30 to 39 with major depressive disorder. The sequencing sample was made of CD4+ T cells from PBMCs. Here the CDR3 reads CASSSRTAMNTEAFF. CDR3 bases: TGTGCCAGCAGCTCCCGGACAGCCATGAACACTGAAGCTTTCTTT.